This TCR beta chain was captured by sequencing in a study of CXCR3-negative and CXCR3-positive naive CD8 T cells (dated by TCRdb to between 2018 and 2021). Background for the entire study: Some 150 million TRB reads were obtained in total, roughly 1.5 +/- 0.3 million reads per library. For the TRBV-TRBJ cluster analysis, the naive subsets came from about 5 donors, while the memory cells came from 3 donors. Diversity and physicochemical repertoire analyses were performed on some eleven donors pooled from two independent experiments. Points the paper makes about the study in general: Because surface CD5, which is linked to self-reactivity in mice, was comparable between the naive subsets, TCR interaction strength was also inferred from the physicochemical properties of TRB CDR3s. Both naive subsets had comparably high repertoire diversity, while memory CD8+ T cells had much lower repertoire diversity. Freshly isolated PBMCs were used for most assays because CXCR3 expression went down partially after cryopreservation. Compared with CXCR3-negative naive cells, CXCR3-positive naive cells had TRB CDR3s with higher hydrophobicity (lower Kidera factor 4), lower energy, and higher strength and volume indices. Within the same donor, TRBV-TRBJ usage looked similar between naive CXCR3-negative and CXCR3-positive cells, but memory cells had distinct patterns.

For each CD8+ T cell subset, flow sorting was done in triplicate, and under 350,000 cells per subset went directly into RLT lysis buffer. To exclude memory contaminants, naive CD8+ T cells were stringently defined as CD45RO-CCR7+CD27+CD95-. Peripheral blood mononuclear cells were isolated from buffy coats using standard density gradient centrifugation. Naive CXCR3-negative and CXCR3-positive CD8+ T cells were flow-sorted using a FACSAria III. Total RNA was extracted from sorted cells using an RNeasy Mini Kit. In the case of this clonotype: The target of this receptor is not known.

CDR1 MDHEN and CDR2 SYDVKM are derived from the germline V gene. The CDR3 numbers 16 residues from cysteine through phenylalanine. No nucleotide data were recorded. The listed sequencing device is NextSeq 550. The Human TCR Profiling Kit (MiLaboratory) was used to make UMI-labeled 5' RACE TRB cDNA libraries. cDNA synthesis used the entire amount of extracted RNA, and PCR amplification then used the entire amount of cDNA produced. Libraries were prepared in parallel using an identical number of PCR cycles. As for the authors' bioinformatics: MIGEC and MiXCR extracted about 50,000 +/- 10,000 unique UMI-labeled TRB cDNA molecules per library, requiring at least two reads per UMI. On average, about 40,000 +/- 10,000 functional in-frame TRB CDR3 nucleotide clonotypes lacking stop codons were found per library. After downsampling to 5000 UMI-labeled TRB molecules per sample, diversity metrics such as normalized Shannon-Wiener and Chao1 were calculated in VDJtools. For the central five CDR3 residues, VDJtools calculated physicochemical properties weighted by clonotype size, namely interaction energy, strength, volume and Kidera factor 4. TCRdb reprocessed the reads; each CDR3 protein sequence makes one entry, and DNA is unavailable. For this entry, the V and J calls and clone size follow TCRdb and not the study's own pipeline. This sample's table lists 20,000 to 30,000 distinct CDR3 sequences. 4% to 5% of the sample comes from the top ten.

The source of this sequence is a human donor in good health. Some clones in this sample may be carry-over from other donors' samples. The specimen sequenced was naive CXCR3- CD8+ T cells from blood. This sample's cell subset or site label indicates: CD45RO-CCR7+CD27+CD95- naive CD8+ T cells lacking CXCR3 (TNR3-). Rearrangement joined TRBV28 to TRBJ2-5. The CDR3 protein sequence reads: CASSLFGTPYQETQYF.